This TCR beta chain was identified during a study of cytomegalovirus exposure and HLA in healthy donors. Across the whole study: Clustering assigned about 79% of the approximately 400 genotyped donors to the Caucasian-associated ancestry cluster.

General study results and limits: It was reportedly the case that the classifier diagnosed cytomegalovirus status with high specificity and sensitivity. With later analysis, a missense DCLRE1C variant became linked to TCR beta V- and J-gene trimming.

60 Vbeta and 13 Jbeta primers were used in PCR. Using immunoSEQ multiplex PCR, the repertoire was profiled, and TCRdb retains in-frame clones only, with some absent. The sample lists roughly 180,000 clones; 77% were seen once. CDR3 length: 15 amino acids. Germline CDR1 SGHRS, CDR2 YFSETQ. Trimming took 1 base from V and 5 from J, leaving 13 bases between them. A note on this clone: What it binds is not known.

This sequence joins TRBV5-1 and TRBJ2-1, with D maybe TRBD1 (5 bases). Sample: PBMCs. This receptor was taken from a man aged 18 to 29 in good health and CMV-seronegative. The CDR3 region has the DNA TGCGCCAGCAGCTTGATAGTGACAGTAAACAATGAGCAGTTCTTC. This encodes CASSLIVTVNNEQFF.